This T cell receptor (beta chain) was observed in a study of CD8 T cells in ankylosing spondylitis. Study results and limitations: Reportedly, significant enrichment of disease-linked clones occurred in matched ankylosing spondylitis synovial fluid. There was a TCR beta motif, made of several highly homologous variants, that appeared characteristic of ankylosing spondylitis blood. Earlier studies detected some motif variants in reactive arthritis synovial fluid and blood.

This clonotype has just a few counts. Its target is unknown. This CDR3 has 15 residues. Per the germline V gene, CDR1 is ENHRY and CDR2 is SYGVKD. After removal of 2 bases from V and 2 bases from J, the junction contained 2 bases not matched to a gene. The TCR beta libraries were generated through quantitative 5'-RACE incorporating molecular barcodes. TCRdb analysed the 5' RACE reads with MiXCR anew, one entry per CDR3 protein. Of 250,000 to 300,000 distinct CDR3 sequences in the sample, around 18% were seen once. Sequencing was performed on blood, either unsorted or a sorted T cell fraction (not recorded which). This chain connects TRBV10-3 to TRBJ1-1; 10 bases are a match to TRBD1. The sequence derives from a male donor with ankylosing spondylitis or in good health (not recorded which). CDR3 DNA: TGTGCCATCAGTGAGCGGGACAGGGGCAACACTGAAGCTTTCTTT. Translation: CAISERDRGNTEAFF.